This T cell receptor (beta chain) was sequenced during a study of T cell repertoires in aging, cancer and after chemotherapy. The wider study: Clear clonal overlap appeared across healthy donor samples taken over several months to years. General study findings and limits: In healthy donors, age-related TCR diversity loss mainly reflected lost richness. In each cancer cohort, median generation probability increased across chemotherapy, suggesting thymic output rebounded. The repertoire data cannot show anything about immunological memory following chemotherapy.

This CDR3 spans 12 amino acids. V was shortened by 0 bases and J by 9 bases, with 6 bases between the two germline ends. Germline V gene lookup returns CDR1 LGHNA and CDR2 YNFKEQ. This clonotype was observed a few times. Its matching antigen is unknown. TCR beta rearrangements were amplified from peripheral blood genomic DNA. TRB rearrangements spanning V, D and J were amplified using mixed TRB-A/B primers. TCRdb re-analysed the multiplex PCR reads in MiXCR, keeping a single row per CDR3 protein. Among about 14,000 distinct CDR3 sequences, approximately 25% were seen once, and the ten largest hold about half.

This TCR derives from a human donor in good health. The V gene is TRBV4-2, the J gene TRBJ2-1; the D is unclear. The sequenced sample was blood. The CDR3 is CASSQEWSEQFF. The DNA of the CDR3 is TGTGCCAGCAGCCAAGAGTGGAGTGAGCAGTTCTTC.